Listed below are T cell receptor beta chains from one sample, sequenced in a study of T cell changes during pregnancy in multiple sclerosis. Sequencing was performed with immunoSEQ multiplex PCR; in TCRdb, only in-frame clones are kept and a portion is missing. The sample has about 31,000 clones, 70% to 90% seen once; the top ten hold approximately 6.5%. The starting material was CD8+ T cells from peripheral blood mononuclear cells, obtained in the second trimester of pregnancy. The receptors were sampled from a female donor with multiple sclerosis, enrolled in a pregnancy study. The conserved cysteine and the conserved F or W are not part of the CDR3 here. Size values are once, few and many counts, or a class for expanded clones, and some rows have none.

V gene: TRBV7-6
J gene: TRBJ2-7
clone size: .
CDR3 protein: ASSLEPATAGYEQY

V gene: TRBV25-1
J gene: TRBJ2-2
clone size: .
CDR3 protein: ASSGYGQGKNTGELF

V gene: TRBV27
J gene: TRBJ2-5
clone size: .
CDR3 protein: ASSTIAGGRETQY

V gene: TRBV7-9
J gene: TRBJ2-2
clone size: few
CDR3 protein: ASSPYTGELF

V gene: TRBV28
J gene: TRBJ2-7
clone size: .
CDR3 protein: ASTPAGTRGPEQY

V gene: TRBV2
J gene: TRBJ2-4
clone size: .
CDR3 protein: ASSEGGGQENIQY

V gene: TRBV5-6
J gene: TRBJ2-1
clone size: once
CDR3 protein: ASDQLAVKGPYNEQF

V gene: TRBV27
J gene: TRBJ2-1
clone size: .
CDR3 protein: ASSFRGNEQF

V gene: TRBV5-1
J gene: TRBJ2-1
clone size: .
CDR3 protein: ASSLNPGLAGAYNEQF

V gene: TRBV5-6
J gene: TRBJ1-1
clone size: .
CDR3 protein: ASSLGTGLGTEAF

V gene: TRBV27
J gene: TRBJ2-7
clone size: .
CDR3 protein: ASSFRTSGYEQY

V gene: TRBV4-2
J gene: TRBJ2-1
clone size: .
CDR3 protein: ASSHHRDRGSDEQF

V gene: TRBV25-1
J gene: TRBJ2-1
clone size: .
CDR3 protein: ASSFTSGLAGSGEQF

V gene: TRBV28
J gene: TRBJ1-1
clone size: .
CDR3 protein: ASSLMGQGSTEAF

V gene: TRBV28
J gene: TRBJ2-1
clone size: .
CDR3 protein: ASSLFSGRSYNEQF

V gene: TRBV4-1
J gene: TRBJ2-1
clone size: .
CDR3 protein: ASSQEVADNEQF